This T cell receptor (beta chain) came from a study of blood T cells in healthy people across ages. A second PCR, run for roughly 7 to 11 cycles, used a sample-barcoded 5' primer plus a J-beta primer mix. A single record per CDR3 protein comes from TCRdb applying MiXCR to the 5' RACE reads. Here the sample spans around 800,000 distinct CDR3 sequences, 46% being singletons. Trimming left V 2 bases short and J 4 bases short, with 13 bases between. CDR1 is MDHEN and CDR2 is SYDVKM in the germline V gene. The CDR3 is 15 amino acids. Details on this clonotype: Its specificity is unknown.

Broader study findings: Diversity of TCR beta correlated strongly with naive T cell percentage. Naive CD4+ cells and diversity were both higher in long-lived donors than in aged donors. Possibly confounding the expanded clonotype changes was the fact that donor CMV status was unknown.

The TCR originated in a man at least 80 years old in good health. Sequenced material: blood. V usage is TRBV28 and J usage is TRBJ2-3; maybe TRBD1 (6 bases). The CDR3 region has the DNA TGTGCCAGCAGTTTACCCCACAGGGCAGCAGATACGCAGTATTTT. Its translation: CASSLPHRAADTQYF.